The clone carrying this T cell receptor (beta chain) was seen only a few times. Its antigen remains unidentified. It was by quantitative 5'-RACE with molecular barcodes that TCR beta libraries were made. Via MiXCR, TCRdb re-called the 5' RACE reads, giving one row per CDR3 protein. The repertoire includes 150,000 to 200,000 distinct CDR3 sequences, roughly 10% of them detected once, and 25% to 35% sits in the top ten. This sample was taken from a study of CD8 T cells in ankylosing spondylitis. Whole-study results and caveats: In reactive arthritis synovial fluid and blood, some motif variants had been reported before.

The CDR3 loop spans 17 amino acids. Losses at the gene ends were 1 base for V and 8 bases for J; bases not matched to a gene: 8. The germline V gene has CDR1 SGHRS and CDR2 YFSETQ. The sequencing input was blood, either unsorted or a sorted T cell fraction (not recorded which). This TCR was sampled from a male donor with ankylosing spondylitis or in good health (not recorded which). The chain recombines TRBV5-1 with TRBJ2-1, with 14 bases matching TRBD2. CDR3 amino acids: CASSLLGLAGGGDEQFF. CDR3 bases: TGCGCCAGCAGCTTGCTTGGACTAGCGGGGGGTGGAGATGAGCAGTTCTTC.